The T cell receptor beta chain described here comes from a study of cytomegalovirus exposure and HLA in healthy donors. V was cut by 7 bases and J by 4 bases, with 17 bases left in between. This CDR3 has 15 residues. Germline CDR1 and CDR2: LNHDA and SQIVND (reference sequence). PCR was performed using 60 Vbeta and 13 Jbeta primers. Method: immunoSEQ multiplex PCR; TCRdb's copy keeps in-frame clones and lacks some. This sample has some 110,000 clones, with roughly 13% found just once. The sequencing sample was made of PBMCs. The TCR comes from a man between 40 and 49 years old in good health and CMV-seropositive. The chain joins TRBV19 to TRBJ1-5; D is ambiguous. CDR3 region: CASTRGKEINQPQHF. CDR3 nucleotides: TGTGCCAGTACCCGAGGGAAGGAAATTAATCAGCCCCAGCATTTT.